The next 32 T cell receptor beta chains were all read from a single sample in a study of a mutant IDH1 vaccine in newly diagnosed glioma. Sample time point: week 35, safety follow-up. Doses of 300 ug of mutant IDH1 20-mer peptide were given with topical imiquimod. For these receptors, no antigen is known. The table came from immunoSEQ multiplex PCR; TCRdb's copy has only in-frame clones and leaves some out. This sample yields around 40,000 clones, of which 80% to 90% are seen a single time; roughly 1.5% belongs to the top ten. This specimen was PBMCs, taken from a glioma patient whose treatment included an IDH1 peptide vaccine. Every receptor here comes from a man aged 35-49 years with glioma.

This chain links TRBV28 with TRBJ2-7; tentatively, D is TRBD2 (6 bases). Trimming pared 6 bases from V and 1 base from J, leaving 19 bases between. CDR1 is MDHEN and CDR2 is SYDVKM in the germline V gene. CDR3 length: 16 amino acids. The CDR3 reads CASSPEGRGLSYEQYV. The CDR3 nucleotides read TGTGCCAGCAGCCCCGAGGGGCGGGGACTGTCCTACGAGCAGTACGTC.

V is TRBV6-1 and J is TRBJ2-5, with no clear D. Germline values: CDR1 MNHNS, CDR2 SASEGT. The CDR3 is 12 amino acids. V was pared by 1 base and J by 7 bases, with 7 bases between. CDR3 sequence: CASSEGEGTQYF. The CDR3 region has the DNA TGTGCCAGCAGTGAAGGCGAAGGGACCCAGTACTTC.

The V gene is TRBV2, the J gene TRBJ1-1; possibly TRBD1 for D (6 bases). The CDR3 runs to 14 residues. Per the germline V gene, CDR1 is SNHLY and CDR2 is FYNNEI. The V end was cut by 7 bases, the J end by 6 bases, with 18 bases between. The CDR3 loop reads CASTYSGTRAEAFF. DNA of the CDR3: TGTGCCAGCACCTATTCCGGGACACGCGCTGAAGCTTTCTTT.

The count of this clone is one. This sequence joins TRBV1 and TRBJ1-1. TRBV1 is a pseudogene locus. This CDR3 is built from 15 residues. CDR3 sequence: CTSSQAAGLDTEAFF. The CDR3 DNA reads TGCACCAGCAGCCAAGCGGCGGGGCTAGACACTGAAGCTTTCTTT.

This clone turned up a few times. This rearrangement joins TRBV7-6 to TRBJ2-5; TRBD2 agrees at 9 bases. CDR3 length: 16 amino acids. CDR1 SGHVS and CDR2 FNYEAQ come from the germline V gene. Trimming cost V 5 bases and J 4 bases; bases outside gene matches: 11. The CDR3 bases are TGTGCCAGCAGCCTTGAGGCGGGGGGGGTCGGAGAGACCCAGTACTTC. Translation: CASSLEAGGVGETQYF.

The V gene is TRBV5-5, the J gene TRBJ1-5, with D unclear. CDR3 length: 13 amino acids. Germline V gene data show CDR1 as SGHKS and CDR2 as YYEKEE (reference sequence). The V gene lost 2 bases and the J gene lost 4 bases, with 7 bases spanning the gap. CDR3 in amino acids: CASSFQLNQPQHF. As DNA, the CDR3 is TGTGCCAGCAGCTTCCAGCTTAATCAGCCCCAGCATTTT.

The chain is built from TRBV28 and TRBJ1-1; D possibly corresponds to TRBD1 (5 bases). V dropped 3 bases and J dropped 0 bases, with 8 bases sitting between them. In germline, CDR1 is MDHEN, CDR2 SYDVKM. This CDR3 has 14 amino acids. This CDR3 is CASSFQGLNTEAFF. CDR3 in DNA: TGTGCCAGCAGTTTTCAGGGACTGAACACTGAAGCTTTCTTT.

CDR3 bases: TGTGCCAGCAGACAGCAACAGGGCGGTGTGTATGGCTACACCTTC. This sequence encodes CASRQQQGGVYGYTF. The rearrangement joins TRBV28 to TRBJ1-2, with D possibly matching TRBD1 (6 bases). CDR1 MDHEN and CDR2 SYDVKM come from the germline V gene. The length of the CDR3 is 15 residues. V lost 6 bases, J lost 5 bases, and 19 bases lay in between.

The chain is built from TRBV7-9 and TRBJ1-2; D is uncertain. The germline gives CDR1 SEHNR, CDR2 FQNEAQ (reference sequence). Trimming removed 1 base from V and 7 bases from J, with 7 bases in between. CDR3 length equals 12 residues. CDR3: CASSLGPSGYTF. The CDR3, as DNA: TGTGCCAGCAGCTTAGGTCCGAGTGGCTACACCTTC.

The chain is built from TRBV7-2 and TRBJ2-6; unclear D gene. Germline V gene sequence: CDR1 SGHTA, CDR2 FQGNSA. V was clipped by 7 bases and J by 0 bases, with 19 bases between them. This CDR3 spans 18 amino acids. DNA of the CDR3: TGTGCCAGCACCCTGGCATGGTTCGGAGACTCTGGGGCCAACGTCCTGACTTTC. Translation: CASTLAWFGDSGANVLTF.

V usage is TRBV7-8 and J usage is TRBJ1-2; maybe TRBD1 (6 bases). V was shortened by 4 bases and J by 2 bases, with 11 bases between the two germline ends. Germline V gene lookup returns CDR1 SGHVS and CDR2 FQNEAQ. The CDR3 sequence is 14 residues long. The CDR3: CASSSRDTNYGYTF. CDR3 in DNA: TGTGCCAGCAGCTCCAGGGACACCAACTATGGCTACACCTTC. The full variable domain, with the rest looked up from reference TRBV7-8 and TRBJ1-2, is GAGVSQSPRYKVAKRGQDVALRCDPISGHVSLFWYQQALGQGPEFLTYFQNEAQLDKSGLPSDRFFAERPEGSVSTLKIQRTQQEDSAVYLCASSSRDTNYGYTFGSGTRLTVV.

J is TRBJ1-1 and V is TRBV30; D is possibly TRBD1 (5 bases). CDR1 and CDR2 from the germline V gene are GTSNPN and SVGIG (reference sequence). With 2 bases removed from V and 1 base from J, the gap between germline ends came to 11 bases. The CDR3 covers 14 residues. As DNA, the CDR3 is TGTGCCTGGAGTCCAGGGATCCAGAACACTGAAGCTTTCTTT. Amino acids: CAWSPGIQNTEAFF.

The chain couples TRBV18 to TRBJ2-3; D perhaps matches TRBD1 (6 bases). The V end was cut by 3 bases, the J end by 0 bases, with 13 bases between. The CDR3 extends over 16 amino acids. Germline CDR1 KGHSH, CDR2 LQKENI. The CDR3 coding sequence is TGTGCCAGCTCACCTCGGACAGACTTAAGCACAGATACGCAGTATTTT. This encodes CASSPRTDLSTDTQYF.

V usage is TRBV5-1 and J usage is TRBJ2-5; D might be TRBD1 (6 bases). Trimming cost V 4 bases and J 2 bases, with 12 bases left between them. Germline lookup yields CDR1 SGHRS and CDR2 YFSETQ. This CDR3 region has 14 residues. CDR3: CASSPRDMQETQYF. As DNA, the CDR3 is TGCGCCAGCAGCCCAAGGGACATGCAAGAGACCCAGTACTTC.

The rearrangement links TRBV5-1 to TRBJ2-6, with D unresolved. Deletions cut 0 bases from V and 0 bases from J, with 16 bases between. Germline CDR1 is SGHRS and CDR2 is YFSETQ. This CDR3 comprises 19 residues. In DNA form, the CDR3 reads TGCGCCAGCAGCTTGGGGGCACACCTCTTGAGCTCTGGGGCCAACGTCCTGACTTTC. Protein: CASSLGAHLLSSGANVLTF. Using reference TRBV5-1 and TRBJ2-6 for the parts outside the CDR3, the full variable domain is KAGVTQTPRYLIKTRGQQVTLSCSPISGHRSVSWYQQTPGQGLQFLFEYFSETQRNKGNFPGRFSGRQFSNSRSEMNVSTLELGDSALYLCASSLGAHLLSSGANVLTFGAGSRLTVL.

This clone has only one observation. The chain has TRBV18 and TRBJ2-3; TRBD1 or TRBD2 may be the D gene (5 bases each). The CDR3 consists of 16 residues. The V end lost 3 bases, the J end lost 4 bases, and 17 bases lay between the germline ends. Germline loops: CDR1 KGHSH, CDR2 LQKENI. The CDR3 protein is CASSPMQGEVADTQYF. In DNA form, the CDR3 reads TGTGCCAGCTCACCGATGCAGGGAGAGGTCGCAGATACGCAGTATTTT.

The sample holds a few counts of this clone. This chain links TRBV18 with TRBJ1-1; D unclear. Germline CDR1 reads KGHSH; CDR2 reads LQKENI. V gave up 6 bases and J gave up 1 base, with 12 bases separating them. The CDR3 has 14 amino acids. CDR3 sequence reads: CASSPIGGNTEAFF. The CDR3 nucleotides read TGTGCCAGCTCGCCCATCGGCGGGAACACTGAAGCTTTCTTT.

This clone was observed once. The CDR3 nucleotides are TGTGCCAGTAGCGCTGGGACAGGGGGCGGCTACGAGCAGTACGTC. It is translated as CASSAGTGGGYEQYV. This chain connects TRBV19 to TRBJ2-7, with TRBD1 identical over 12 bases. This CDR3 region has 15 residues. CDR1 LNHDA and CDR2 SQIVND come from the germline V gene (reference sequence). V lost 6 bases to trimming and J lost 3 bases; unmatched junction nucleotides: 6.

V usage is TRBV19 and J usage is TRBJ1-5, with TRBD1 identical over 9 bases. V lost 4 bases to trimming and J lost 1 base; unmatched junction nucleotides: 8. The V gene's germline CDR1 is LNHDA and CDR2 SQIVND (reference sequence). This CDR3 is 17 amino acids long. For the CDR3, the DNA is TGTGCCAGTAGTACTAGGGACAGGGAAGGGAGCAATCAGCCCCAGCATTTT. Translation: CASSTRDREGSNQPQHF.

V is TRBV19 and J is TRBJ1-4; D unclear. Looked up from germline, CDR1 is LNHDA and CDR2 is SQIVND (reference sequence). The CDR3 spans 15 residues. V was clipped by 6 bases and J by 0 bases, with 11 bases between them. The chain's CDR3 is CASSRNRATNEKLFF. For the CDR3, the DNA is TGTGCCAGTAGCCGTAACCGCGCAACTAATGAAAAACTGTTTTTT.

V gene TRBV2 combines with J gene TRBJ2-2, with 8 bases fitting TRBD2. This CDR3 is 15 amino acids long. Germline CDR1 is SNHLY and CDR2 is FYNNEI. Unmatched junction bases numbered 3, after V lost 5 bases and J lost 1 base. DNA for the CDR3: TGTGCCAGCAGTTCCGGGACTAGGAACACCGGGGAGCTGTTTTTT. Its protein product is CASSSGTRNTGELFF.

The chain joins TRBV18 to TRBJ2-7; the match to TRBD2 covers 9 bases. This CDR3 is 13 amino acids long. Losses at the gene ends were 0 bases for V and 8 bases for J; bases not matched to a gene: 2. Germline values: CDR1 KGHSH, CDR2 LQKENI. CDR3 sequence reads: CASSPPSGGKQYV. The CDR3 DNA is TGTGCCAGCTCACCACCTAGCGGGGGCAAGCAGTACGTC.

A few counts support this clone. The V gene is TRBV19, the J gene TRBJ2-6, with D maybe TRBD2 (6 bases). The germline V gene encodes CDR1 LNHDA and CDR2 SQIVND (reference sequence). This CDR3 contains 16 residues. V was clipped by 6 bases and J by 0 bases, with 12 bases between them. The CDR3 region is CASSISGSSGANVLTF. Written as DNA, the CDR3 is TGTGCCAGTAGCATTAGCGGTAGCTCTGGGGCCAACGTCCTGACTTTC.

This chain joins TRBV21-1 and TRBJ1-5; TRBD1 reflects the table's D call only, with no check against the DNA. TRBV21-1 is a pseudogene. This CDR3 has 18 residues. CDR3: CASSPRTGQVISNQPQHF. The CDR3 DNA sequence: TGTGCCAGCAGCCCTCGGACAGGGCAGGTTATAAGCAATCAGCCCCAGCATTTT.

This rearrangement joins TRBV2 to TRBJ1-2, with D perhaps TRBD1 (6 bases). The ends were cut back, 7 bases at V and 8 bases at J, with 11 bases in the middle. Germline lookup yields CDR1 SNHLY and CDR2 FYNNEI. The CDR3 is 11 amino acids. The CDR3 DNA is TGTGCCAGCACCAGGACAGTCGGCTACACCTTC. It is translated as CASTRTVGYTF.

The chain has TRBV6-4 and TRBJ2-3, with 8 nucleotides matching TRBD2. The germline CDR1 and CDR2 sequences are MRHNA and SNTAGT. V shed 4 bases and J 1 base; nucleotides not matched to a gene: 1. The CDR3 length is 14 residues. CDR3 DNA: TGTGCCAGCAGTGTTAGCGGGGGCACAGATACGCAGTATTTT. This translates into CASSVSGGTDTQYF.

This clone was detected only once. The gene calls are TRBV11-2 and TRBJ2-2; possibly TRBD2 for D (5 bases). V was clipped by 5 bases and J by 1 base, with 14 bases between them. This CDR3 comprises 16 residues. Germline V gene lookup returns CDR1 SGHAT and CDR2 FQNNGV. CDR3 nucleotide sequence: TGTGCCAGCAGCCCCACCTGGGCGGGGAACACCGGGGAGCTGTTTTTT. This sequence encodes CASSPTWAGNTGELFF.

The chain uses TRBV9 and TRBJ2-1; 7 bases match TRBD2. The junction had 4 bases not matched to a gene; V was cut back by 4 bases and J by 3 bases. Germline V CDR1 and CDR2: SGDLS, YYNGEE. The CDR3 sequence is 14 residues long. CDR3 in amino acids: CASSSGLRYNEQFF. DNA of the CDR3: TGTGCCAGCAGCTCGGGACTACGCTACAATGAGCAGTTCTTC.

The J gene is TRBJ1-2, the V gene TRBV19; D is ambiguous. Trimming took 7 bases from V and 3 from J, leaving 12 bases between them. This CDR3 has 13 residues. Looked up from germline, CDR1 is LNHDA and CDR2 is SQIVND (reference sequence). CDR3 in DNA: TGTGCCAGTACCCCCGGTCGGGACTATGGCTACACCTTC. It specifies CASTPGRDYGYTF.

The chain has TRBV2 and TRBJ1-5; tentative D call: TRBD1 (5 bases). V was trimmed by 5 bases and J by 2 bases, leaving 13 bases between them. This CDR3 is built from 15 residues. Germline V CDR1 and CDR2: SNHLY, FYNNEI. CDR3 amino acids: CASSRDLTGNQPQHF. The CDR3 nucleotides read TGTGCCAGCAGTCGGGACCTTACCGGCAATCAGCCCCAGCATTTT.

The chain is built from TRBV7-2 and TRBJ1-1, with a possible D match to TRBD1 (6 bases). This CDR3 comprises 13 residues. Germline V gene data show CDR1 as SGHTA and CDR2 as FQGNSA. Trimming pared 5 bases from V and 3 bases from J, leaving 10 bases between. The CDR3 nucleotides are TGTGCCAGCAGCCAGGGGCGCCACACTGAAGCTTTCTTT. The encoded protein is CASSQGRHTEAFF. The variable domain in full, with the rest retrieved from reference TRBV7-2 and TRBJ1-1, is GAGVSQSPSNKVTEKGKDVELRCDPISGHTALYWYRQSLGQGLEFLIYFQGNSAPDKSGLPSDRFSAERTGGSVSTLTIQRTQQEDSAVYLCASSQGRHTEAFFGQGTRLTVV.

V gene TRBV7-8 combines with J gene TRBJ2-1; a weak D match, TRBD2 (5 bases). The germline V gene has CDR1 SGHVS and CDR2 FQNEAQ. CDR3 size: 14 residues. V was shortened by 6 bases and J by 9 bases, with 18 bases between the two germline ends. CDR3 loop: CASRPLSEGGEQFF. CDR3 in DNA: TGTGCCAGCAGACCCCTCAGCGAGGGCGGTGAGCAGTTCTTC.